This T cell receptor beta chain emerged from a study of blood T cells in healthy people across ages (dated by TCRdb to between 2014 and 2016). Context from the whole study: Template switching captured roughly one uniquely barcoded TCR beta cDNA molecule per two T cells in model experiments. To track age-related changes in TCR beta repertoire diversity, the study relied on deep sequencing normalized with unique cDNA molecular identifiers. Two additional independent replicas of 1 million unique cDNA reads from the same blood draw were analyzed for two donors (one aged 18 to 30 and one aged 80 or older). The donors were split into four age groups: young (average 16 years), middle-aged (more than 35), aged (62) and long-lived (under 90).

Notes on this clonotype: Its target antigen remains unknown. Base-call qualities are not available, and no considerably larger clone is one nucleotide away.

General findings and caveats noted by the study authors: Because the CMV infection status of the donors was unknown, age-related changes in expanded clonotypes may potentially have been confounded. Compared with the aged group, the long-lived group had more naive CD4+ T cells, fewer expanded clones and increased TCR diversity, suggesting age selection. Estimates of total diversity from one million sequenced T cells were regarded as lower bounds and underestimates. Observed TCR beta diversity per million T cells fell roughly linearly with age, and a significant reduction was already apparent by age approximately 41. Because profiling used bulk unsorted PBMCs, naive and antigen-experienced compartments could not be compared conclusively. The percentage of naive T cells measured by flow cytometry correlated strongly with observed TCR beta diversity.

V loses 5 bases at its end and J loses 5 bases; junction bases beyond the gene matches: 2. The CDR3 measures 13 amino acids from cysteine to phenylalanine. Only the CDR3 DNA stays, 39 bases, in frame from base 1. CDR1 and CDR2, looked up from the germline V gene, are MGHDK and SYGVNS. Systemically healthy Caucasian individuals from Russia, 35 to 40 in total and aged about 6 to 90 years, were included as donors. Each donor gave around 9.9 milliliters of peripheral blood, collected into EDTA-treated Vacutainer tubes. Ficoll-Paque density-gradient centrifugation was used to isolate PBMCs, with at least 6.5 million per sample. Trizol reagent was used to extract total RNA from PBMCs, with at least 5.5 micrograms per sample. For every donor, an aliquot of PBMCs went through flow cytometry to measure the percentages of naive CD45RAhigh/CD27high T cells. To prepare the library, 5' RACE was applied. Reads for this sample came from an Illumina HiSeq 2500. A second PCR of about 6 to 11 cycles was run with a J-beta primer mix and a sample-barcoded 5' primer. A unique molecular identifier was introduced onto each TCR beta cDNA molecule by a template-switch 5' adaptor carrying 12 random nucleotides. Each sample yielded at least 2.5 million CDR3-containing paired-end reads. The Mint cDNA synthesis kit, primed by a TRBC-specific oligonucleotide, was used to synthesize first-strand cDNA from all RNA. All cDNA was treated with uracil-DNA glycosylase and then went through a first 18-cycle PCR with the universal primers M1SS and BC2_uni_R. Processing in the source paper ran as follows. Each sample was normalized by randomly selecting 1 million high-quality reads, each carrying a distinct molecular identifier. Reads with shared molecular identifiers were discarded instead of being binned into consensus sequences. MiTCR, set to a Q25 quality threshold and the strictest error-elimination algorithm, was used for CDR3 identification, clonotype clustering and error correction. A nonparametric unseen species model with Euler transformation was used to estimate a lower bound on total TCR beta diversity. The raw public data were reprocessed by TCRdb itself: fastp quality trimming at Q25, MiXCR clonotype calling, in-frame beta chains only. CDR3 protein duplicates are merged, each entry listing the most common genes and DNA. It is TCRdb's table, rather than the study itself, that gives the V and J calls and clone size. Recorded for this sample are some 940,000 distinct CDR3 sequences; roughly 28% of them occurred a single time. About 10% of the sample is taken by the ten largest.

This sample also belongs to another study, concerning T cells of mothers and their children. As that second paper reports: Nine systemically healthy Caucasian individuals, comprising three mothers and their six children, were included as donors. cDNA synthesis used all of the extracted RNA, with 1.5 ug of RNA in each 15 ul reaction. Sample barcodes and 2-4 random nucleotides were added via the M1S primer in the second PCR. Each mother yielded over 9 million TCR beta CDR3 reads and each child roughly 3.1 million reads. Thymic selection similarly shapes TCR recombination output in related and unrelated pairs, with minor effect from inherited differences. Normalized repertoire overlap was always found to be slightly, but never significantly, higher in related mother-child pairs than in unrelated mother-child pairs. No persistent microchimeric T cell clones were detected, at a sensitivity of 90 to 100 clones per million clonotypes. The study used deep NGS to compare TCR beta repertoires of mothers and children, seeking features distinguishing related mother-child pairs from unrelated individuals. Mothers averaged about 37 +/- 4 years of age and children averaged about 10 +/- 4 years. Libraries were sequenced on Illumina HiSeq 2000 with 100+100 nt paired-end reads after adapter ligation with NEBNext reagents. To avoid cross-contamination, the mother libraries and the child libraries were prepared a month apart and sequenced in separate runs. For each donor, somewhere between roughly 500,000 and 2,300,000 distinct TCR beta clonotypes were identified. Naive TCR beta clonotypes were estimated from low-frequency clonotypes matched to each donor's FACS-determined naive share, without sorting.

This clonotype was sampled from a woman in her forties in good health. Material for sequencing was blood. The sequence joins TRBV25-1 to TRBJ1-4, with 7 junctional bases fitting TRBD1. The nucleotides are TGTGCCAGCAGTCAGGGGGGGAATGAAAAACTGTTTTTT. It specifies CASSQGGNEKLFF.